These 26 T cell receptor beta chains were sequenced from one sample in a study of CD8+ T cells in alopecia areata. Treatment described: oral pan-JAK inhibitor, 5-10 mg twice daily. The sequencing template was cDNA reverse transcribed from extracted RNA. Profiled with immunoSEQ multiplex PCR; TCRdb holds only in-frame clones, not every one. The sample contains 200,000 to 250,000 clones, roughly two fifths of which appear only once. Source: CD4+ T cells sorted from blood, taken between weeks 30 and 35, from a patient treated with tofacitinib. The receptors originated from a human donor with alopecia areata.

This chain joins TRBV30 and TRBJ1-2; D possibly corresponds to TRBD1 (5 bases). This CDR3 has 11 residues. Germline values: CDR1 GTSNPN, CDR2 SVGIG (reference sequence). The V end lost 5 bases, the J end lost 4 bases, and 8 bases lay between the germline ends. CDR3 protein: CAWAGIYGYTF. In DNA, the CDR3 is TGTGCCTGGGCAGGGATCTATGGCTACACCTTC.

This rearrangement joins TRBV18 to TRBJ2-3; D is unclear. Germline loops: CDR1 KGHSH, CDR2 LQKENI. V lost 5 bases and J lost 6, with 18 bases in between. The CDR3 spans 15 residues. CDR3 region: CASSGFRSPHDTQYF. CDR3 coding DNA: TGTGCCAGCTCAGGCTTCCGGAGCCCTCACGATACGCAGTATTTT.

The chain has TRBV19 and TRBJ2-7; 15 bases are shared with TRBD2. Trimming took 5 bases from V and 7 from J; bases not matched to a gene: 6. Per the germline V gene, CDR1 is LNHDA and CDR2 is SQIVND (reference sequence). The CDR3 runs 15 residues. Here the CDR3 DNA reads TGTGCCAGTAGTGGACGGACTAGCGGGAGGGTTGAGCAGTACTTC. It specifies CASSGRTSGRVEQYF.

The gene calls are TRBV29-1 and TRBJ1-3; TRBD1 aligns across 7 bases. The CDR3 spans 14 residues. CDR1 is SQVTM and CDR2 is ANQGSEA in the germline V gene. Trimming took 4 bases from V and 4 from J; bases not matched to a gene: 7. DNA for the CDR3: TGCAGCGTTGGACAGGGCCTGGGAGGAAACACCATATATTTT. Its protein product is CSVGQGLGGNTIYF. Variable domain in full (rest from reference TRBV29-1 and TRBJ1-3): SAVISQKPSRDICQRGTSLTIQCQVDSQVTMMFWYRQQPGQSLTLIATANQGSEATYESGFVIDKFPISRPNLTFSTLTVSNMSPEDSSIYLCSVGQGLGGNTIYFGEGSWLTVV.

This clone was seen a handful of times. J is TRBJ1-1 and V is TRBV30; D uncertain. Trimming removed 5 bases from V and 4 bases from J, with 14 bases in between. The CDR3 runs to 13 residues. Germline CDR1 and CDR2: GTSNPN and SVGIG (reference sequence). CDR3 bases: TGTGCCTGGGGAAGGGCCGTTGTCACTGAAGCTTTCTTT. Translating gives CAWGRAVVTEAFF.

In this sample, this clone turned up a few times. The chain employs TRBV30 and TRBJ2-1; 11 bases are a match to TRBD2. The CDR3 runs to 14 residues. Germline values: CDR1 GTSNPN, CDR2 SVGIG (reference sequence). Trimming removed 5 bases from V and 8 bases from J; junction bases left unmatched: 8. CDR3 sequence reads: CAWGLAGRTDEQFF. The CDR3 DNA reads TGTGCCTGGGGACTAGCGGGCAGGACGGATGAGCAGTTCTTC.

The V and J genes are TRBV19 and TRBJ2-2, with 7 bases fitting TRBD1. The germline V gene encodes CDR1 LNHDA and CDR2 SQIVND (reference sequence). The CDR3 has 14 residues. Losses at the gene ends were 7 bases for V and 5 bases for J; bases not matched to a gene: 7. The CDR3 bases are TGTGCCAGTATTCGGGCAGGGGGAACCGGGGAGCTGTTTTTT. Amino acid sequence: CASIRAGGTGELFF.

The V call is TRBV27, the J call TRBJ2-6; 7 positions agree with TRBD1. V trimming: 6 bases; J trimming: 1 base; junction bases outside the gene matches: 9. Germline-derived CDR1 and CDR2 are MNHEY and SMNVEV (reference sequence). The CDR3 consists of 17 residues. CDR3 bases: TGTGCCAGCAGACCCGACAGGGTCCTTTCTGGGGCCAACGTCCTGACTTTC. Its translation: CASRPDRVLSGANVLTF.

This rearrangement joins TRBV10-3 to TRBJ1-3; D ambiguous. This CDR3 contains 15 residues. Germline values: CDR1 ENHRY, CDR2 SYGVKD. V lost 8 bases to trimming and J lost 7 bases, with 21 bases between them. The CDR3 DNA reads TGTGCCATCGGTAACCAGCTACTTCTCGGGAACACCATATATTTT. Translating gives CAIGNQLLLGNTIYF.

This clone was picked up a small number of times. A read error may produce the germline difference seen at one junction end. CDR3 residues: CASSLPGGAQYF. CDR3 nucleotide sequence: TGTGCTAGCAGCTTACCCGGGGGGGCCCAGTACTTC. V and J are TRBV7-7 and TRBJ2-5; TRBD2 agrees at 8 bases. This CDR3 comprises 12 residues. The germline V gene encodes CDR1 SSHAT and CDR2 FNYEAQ (reference sequence).

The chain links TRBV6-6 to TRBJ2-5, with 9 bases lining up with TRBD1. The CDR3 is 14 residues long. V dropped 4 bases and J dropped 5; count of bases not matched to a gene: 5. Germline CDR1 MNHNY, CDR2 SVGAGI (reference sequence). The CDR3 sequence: CASSLQGAGETQYF. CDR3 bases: TGTGCCAGCAGTTTACAGGGGGCGGGGGAGACCCAGTACTTC.

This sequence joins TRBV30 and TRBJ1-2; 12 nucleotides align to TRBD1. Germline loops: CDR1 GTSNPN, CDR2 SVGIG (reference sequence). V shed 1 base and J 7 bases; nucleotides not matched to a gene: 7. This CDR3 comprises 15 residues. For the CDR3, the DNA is TGTGCCTGGAGTGCTCCCGGGACAGGGGGCAGTGGCTACACCTTC. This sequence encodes CAWSAPGTGGSGYTF.

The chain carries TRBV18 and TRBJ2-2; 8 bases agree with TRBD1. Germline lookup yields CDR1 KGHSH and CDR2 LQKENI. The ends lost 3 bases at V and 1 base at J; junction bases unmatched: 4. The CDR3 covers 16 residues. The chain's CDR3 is CASSPQGAENTGELFF. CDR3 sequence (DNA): TGTGCCAGCTCACCTCAGGGGGCGGAGAACACCGGGGAGCTGTTTTTT.

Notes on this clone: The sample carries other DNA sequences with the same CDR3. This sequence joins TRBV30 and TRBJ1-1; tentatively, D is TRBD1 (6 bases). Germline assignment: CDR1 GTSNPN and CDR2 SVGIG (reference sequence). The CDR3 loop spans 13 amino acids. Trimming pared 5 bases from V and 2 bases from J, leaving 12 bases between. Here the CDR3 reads CAWEDRPNTEAFF. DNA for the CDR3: TGTGCCTGGGAGGACAGACCTAACACTGAAGCTTTCTTT.

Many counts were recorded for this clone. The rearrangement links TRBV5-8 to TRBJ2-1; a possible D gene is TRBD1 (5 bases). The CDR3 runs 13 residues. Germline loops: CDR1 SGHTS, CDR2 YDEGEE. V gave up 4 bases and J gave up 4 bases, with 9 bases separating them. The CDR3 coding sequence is TGTGCCAGCAGCCGACAGCCATACAATGAGCAGTTCTTC. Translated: CASSRQPYNEQFF. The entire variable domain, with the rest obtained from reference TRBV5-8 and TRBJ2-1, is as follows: EAGVTQSPTHLIKTRGQQATLRCSPISGHTSVYWYQQALGLGLQFLLWYDEGEERNRGNFPPRFSGRQFPNYSSELNVNALELEDSALYLCASSRQPYNEQFFGPGTRLTVL.

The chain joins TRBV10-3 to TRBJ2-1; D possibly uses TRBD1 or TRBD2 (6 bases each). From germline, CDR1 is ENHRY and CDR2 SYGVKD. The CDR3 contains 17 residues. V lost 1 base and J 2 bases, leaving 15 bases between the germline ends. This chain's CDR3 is CAISELTGTHTYNEQFF. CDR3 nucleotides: TGTGCCATCAGTGAGTTAACAGGGACTCACACCTACAATGAGCAGTTCTTC.

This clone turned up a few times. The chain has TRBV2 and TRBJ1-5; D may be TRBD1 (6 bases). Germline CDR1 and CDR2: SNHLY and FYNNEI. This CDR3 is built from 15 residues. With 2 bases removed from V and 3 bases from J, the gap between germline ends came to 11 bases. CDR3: CASSELDRNNQPQHF. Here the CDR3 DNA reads TGTGCCAGCAGTGAACTGGACAGAAACAATCAGCCCCAGCATTTT.

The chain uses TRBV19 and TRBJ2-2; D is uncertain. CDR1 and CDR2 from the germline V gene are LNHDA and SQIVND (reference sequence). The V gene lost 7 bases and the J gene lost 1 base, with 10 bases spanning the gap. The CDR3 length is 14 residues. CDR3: CASKAELNTGELFF. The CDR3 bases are TGTGCCAGTAAGGCGGAATTGAACACCGGGGAGCTGTTTTTT.

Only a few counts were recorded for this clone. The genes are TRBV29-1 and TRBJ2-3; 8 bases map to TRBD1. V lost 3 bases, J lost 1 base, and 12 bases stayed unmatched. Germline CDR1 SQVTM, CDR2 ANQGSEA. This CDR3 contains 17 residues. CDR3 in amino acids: CSVERVAGGGGTDTQYF. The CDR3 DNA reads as TGCAGCGTTGAGAGGGTGGCAGGGGGCGGGGGCACAGATACGCAGTATTTT.

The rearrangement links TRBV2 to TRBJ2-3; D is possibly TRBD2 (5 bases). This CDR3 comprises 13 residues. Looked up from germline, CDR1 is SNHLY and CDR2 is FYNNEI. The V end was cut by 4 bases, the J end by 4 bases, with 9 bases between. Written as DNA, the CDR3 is TGTGCCAGCAGTGCGGGGTGGGCAGATACGCAGTATTTT. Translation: CASSAGWADTQYF.

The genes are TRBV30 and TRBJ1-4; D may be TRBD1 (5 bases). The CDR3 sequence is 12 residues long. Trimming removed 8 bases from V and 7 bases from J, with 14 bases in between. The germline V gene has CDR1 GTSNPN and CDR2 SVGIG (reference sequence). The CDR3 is CAAGPQGEKLFF. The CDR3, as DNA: TGTGCCGCGGGTCCCCAGGGTGAAAAACTGTTTTTT.

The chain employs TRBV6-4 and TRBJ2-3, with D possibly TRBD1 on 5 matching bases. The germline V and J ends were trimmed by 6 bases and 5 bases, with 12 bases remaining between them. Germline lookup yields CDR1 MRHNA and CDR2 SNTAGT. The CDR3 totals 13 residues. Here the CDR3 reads CASSDGRGDTQYF. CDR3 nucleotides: TGTGCCAGCAGCGACGGAAGGGGAGATACGCAGTATTTT.

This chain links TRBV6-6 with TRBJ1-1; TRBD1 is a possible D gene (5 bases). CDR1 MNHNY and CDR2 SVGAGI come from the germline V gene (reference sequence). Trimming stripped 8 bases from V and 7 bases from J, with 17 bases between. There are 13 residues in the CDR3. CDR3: CASHFKMGGEAFF. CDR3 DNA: TGTGCCAGCCACTTTAAAATGGGGGGTGAAGCTTTCTTT.

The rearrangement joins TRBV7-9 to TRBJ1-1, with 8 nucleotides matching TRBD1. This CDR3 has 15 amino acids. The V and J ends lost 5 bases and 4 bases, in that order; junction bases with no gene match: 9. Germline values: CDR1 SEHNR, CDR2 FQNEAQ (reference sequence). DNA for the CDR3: TGTGCCAGCAGCGCGCGCGACAGGGGAGGCACTGAAGCTTTCTTT. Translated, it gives CASSARDRGGTEAFF.

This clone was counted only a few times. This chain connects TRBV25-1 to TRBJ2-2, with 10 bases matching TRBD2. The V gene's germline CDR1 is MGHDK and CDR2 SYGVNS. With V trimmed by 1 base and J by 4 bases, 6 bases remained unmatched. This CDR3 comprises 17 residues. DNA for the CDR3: TGTGCCAGCAGTGAATCTCCTAGCGGGGGACCCACCGGGGAGCTGTTTTTT. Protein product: CASSESPSGGPTGELFF.

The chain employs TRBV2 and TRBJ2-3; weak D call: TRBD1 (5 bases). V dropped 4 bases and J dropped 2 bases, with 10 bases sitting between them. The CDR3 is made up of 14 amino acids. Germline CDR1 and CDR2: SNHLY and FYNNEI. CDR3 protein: CASSVLGLTDTQYF. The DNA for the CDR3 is TGTGCCAGCAGTGTGCTGGGGCTCACAGATACGCAGTATTTT.